This TCR beta chain was sequenced in a study of shared clonotypes between healthy human individuals. The study, taken as a whole, reports: What naive subsets generally showed was a larger estimated richness than memory subsets showed. Specimens sampled were limited to blood, with tissue repertoires likely differing. Few donors restricted represented genetic and exposure-history diversity.

There are 13 residues in the CDR3. The V end lost 0 bases, the J end lost 0 bases, and 6 bases lay between the germline ends. The germline V gene encodes CDR1 SQVTM and CDR2 ANQGSEA. The naive CD8 subset, CD45RO-negative cells positively selected for CCR7, excluded terminally differentiated effector memory CD45RA+ cells. Genomic DNA per cell subset filled all wells of several immunoSEQ plates. TCRdb keeps only in-frame clones here, not all; method: immunoSEQ multiplex PCR. Of millions of clones listed, approximately 94% are singletons. With respect to this clone: Its target is unknown.

The chain couples TRBV29-1 to TRBJ2-7, with D hard to call. Sequenced: naive CD8+ T cells from PBMCs. The sequence was collected from a man younger than 30 in good health. Some clones in this sample may be carry-over from other donors' samples. This chain's CDR3 is CSVEEDHSYEQYF. DNA for the CDR3: TGCAGCGTTGAAGAGGACCACTCCTACGAGCAGTACTTC.